This TCR beta chain was recovered during a study of CD8+ T cells in alopecia areata. Study results and limitations: Scalp sample sequencing also detects resident alphabeta T cells of normal skin.

V was pared by 7 bases and J by 0 bases, with 1 base between. This CDR3 comprises 12 residues. Germline V gene lookup returns CDR1 SNHLY and CDR2 FYNNEI. From alopecia areata patients, lesional scalp punch biopsies and peripheral blood were collected. It was from PBMCs that CD4+ and CD8+ T cells were sorted. Sequencing relied on a cDNA template that was reverse transcribed from extracted RNA. Sequencing used immunoSEQ multiplex PCR; TCRdb keeps in-frame clones, though not all of them. The sample lists under 150,000 clones; approximately 47% were seen once. Concerning this clone: The antigen is unknown.

The clonotype was recovered from a human donor with alopecia areata. Sequenced input: NKG2D-low CD8+ T cells sorted from blood. The chain uses TRBV2 and TRBJ2-6; D is uncertain. The CDR3 loop reads CASNSGANVLTF. The CDR3, as DNA: TGTGCCAGCAACTCTGGGGCCAACGTCCTGACTTTC.